The 31 T cell receptor beta chains presented below share a single source sample, sequenced in a study of blood T cell repertoires in COVID-19 (dated by TCRdb to the early 2020s). The library was produced with the immunoSEQ multiplex PCR assay. The immuneACCESS repertoire file appears here via TCRdb, limited to in-frame rearrangements. These files lack a portion of the clones; in checked studies, under half of the deficit traces to unresolved V genes, and the cause of the others is not known. Here the sample has 180,000 or so clones; about 85% occur a single time. The top ten clones comprise around 0.99% of the sample. Input material: peripheral blood. Every receptor here comes from a man aged 18 to 29 with acute or convalescent COVID-19.

V gene TRBV28 combines with J gene TRBJ1-3, with 9 bases lining up with TRBD1. V was clipped by 5 bases and J by 8 bases; unmatched bases: 10. Germline V lookup: CDR1 MDHEN, CDR2 SYDVKM. This CDR3 comprises 15 residues. The CDR3 loop is CASSHSGTGIYTIYF. The DNA of the CDR3 is TGTGCCAGCAGTCACAGTGGGACAGGGATTTACACCATATATTTT.

The chain recombines TRBV4-1 with TRBJ2-1; TRBD1 aligns across 8 bases. Germline values: CDR1 MGHRA, CDR2 YSYEKL. J lost 1 base, V lost 4 bases, and 12 bases had no gene match. The CDR3 length is 18 residues. The CDR3 DNA reads TGCGCCAGCAGCCCCGAGGGGTGGCAGGGGGCATCCTACAATGAGCAGTTCTTC. This codes for CASSPEGWQGASYNEQFF.

The chain joins TRBV11-2 to TRBJ1-2, with D unclear. Trimming stripped 0 bases from V and 4 bases from J, with 12 bases between. Germline CDR1 and CDR2: SGHAT and FQNNGV. The CDR3 totals 15 residues. As DNA, the CDR3 is TGTGCCAGCAGCTTAGATCGGGAAACACGCTATGGCTACACCTTC. This gives the protein CASSLDRETRYGYTF.

The J gene is TRBJ1-3, the V gene TRBV6-5; the D is unclear. The length of the CDR3 is 15 residues. The germline V gene encodes CDR1 MNHEY and CDR2 SVGAGI. The V gene lost 5 bases and the J gene lost 4 bases, with 15 bases spanning the gap. The CDR3: CASSLRGGPGNTIYF. The CDR3 nucleotides read TGTGCCAGCAGTCTACGGGGAGGCCCGGGAAACACCATATATTTT.

This chain joins TRBV4-1 and TRBJ2-5; the D is unclear. This CDR3 contains 15 residues. V was cut by 0 bases and J by 5 bases, with 13 bases left in between. From germline, CDR1 is MGHRA and CDR2 YSYEKL. In nucleotides, the CDR3 is TGCGCCAGCAGCCAAGATGCCCACCCCCGGGAGACCCAGTACTTC. Translated, it gives CASSQDAHPRETQYF.

This clone was observed once. The V and J genes are TRBV9 and TRBJ1-6; D is perhaps TRBD1 (6 bases). Looked up from germline, CDR1 is SGDLS and CDR2 is YYNGEE. The ends were cut back, 0 bases at V and 9 bases at J, with 16 bases in the middle. The CDR3 loop spans 16 amino acids. DNA of the CDR3: TGTGCCAGCAGCGTAGGGGAGGGGTTAGGGGGTTCACCCCTCCACTTT. Amino acid sequence: CASSVGEGLGGSPLHF.

This chain joins TRBV12-5 and TRBJ1-1; possibly TRBD1 for D (6 bases). V was clipped by 3 bases and J by 2 bases, with 10 bases between them. This CDR3 region has 14 residues. The germline V gene has CDR1 LGHNT and CDR2 FRNRAP. This CDR3 is CASGLGQLNTEAFF. CDR3 DNA sequence: TGTGCTAGTGGTTTAGGACAGCTTAACACTGAAGCTTTCTTT.

J is TRBJ1-1 and V is TRBV19; TRBD1 agrees at 8 bases. Germline V CDR1 and CDR2: LNHDA, SQIVND (reference sequence). This CDR3 has 17 amino acids. Trimming cost V 3 bases and J 4 bases; bases outside gene matches: 13. The CDR3 region is CASSIGQGATFGTEAFF. DNA for the CDR3: TGTGCCAGTAGTATTGGGCAGGGGGCTACTTTTGGCACTGAAGCTTTCTTT.

The rearrangement links TRBV11-3 to TRBJ2-1, with TRBD2 matching over 10 bases. Losses at the gene ends were 2 bases for V and 3 bases for J; bases not matched to a gene: 13. Per germline, CDR1 SGHNT and CDR2 YENEEA. CDR3 size: 19 residues. CDR3 region: CASSLSLGVAGGGYNEQFF. The CDR3 DNA is TGTGCCAGCAGCTTATCCCTCGGGGTAGCGGGGGGAGGCTACAATGAGCAGTTCTTC.

The chain links TRBV24-1 to TRBJ1-2; 10 bases align to TRBD1. Looked up from germline, CDR1 is KGHDR and CDR2 is SFDVKD. The trim removed 3 bases at V and 8 bases at J, leaving 17 bases unmatched. The CDR3 contains 18 residues. The CDR3 is CATSDGRGQGPSTRGYTF. The CDR3, as DNA: TGTGCCACCAGTGATGGGAGGGGACAGGGGCCTTCTACTCGAGGCTACACCTTC.

V usage is TRBV30 and J usage is TRBJ1-2; tentative D call: TRBD1 (6 bases). CDR1 is GTSNPN and CDR2 is SVGIG in the germline V gene (reference sequence). The CDR3 contains 12 residues. Trimming pared 5 bases from V and 6 bases from J, leaving 13 bases between. CDR3 bases: TGTGCCTGGGCCCCGGGACAAAATGGCTACACCTTC. Encoded protein: CAWAPGQNGYTF.

This chain links TRBV7-3 with TRBJ2-3, with 14 bases fitting TRBD2. This CDR3 is built from 20 residues. V trimming: 0 bases; J trimming: 3 bases; junction bases outside the gene matches: 11. Germline values: CDR1 SGHTA, CDR2 FQGTGA. The CDR3 protein is CASSLTGGRTSGGRTDTQYF. In DNA, the CDR3 is TGTGCCAGCAGCTTAACGGGAGGGAGGACTAGCGGGGGGAGAACAGATACGCAGTATTTT.

The chain has TRBV6-6 and TRBJ1-5, with 7 nucleotides matching TRBD1. V shed 1 base and J 5 bases; nucleotides not matched to a gene: 8. Germline CDR1 reads MNHNY; CDR2 reads SVGAGI (reference sequence). The CDR3 runs 16 residues. The CDR3 sequence: CASSYYGDRVDQPQHF. CDR3 DNA sequence: TGTGCCAGCAGTTACTATGGTGACAGGGTCGATCAGCCCCAGCATTTT.

The V gene is TRBV3-1 (or the pseudogene TRBV3-2), the J gene TRBJ1-6; 10 positions match TRBD1. There are 15 residues in the CDR3. V dropped 5 bases and J dropped 11; count of bases not matched to a gene: 9. Germline CDR1 is LGHDT and CDR2 is YNNKEL (reference sequence). CDR3 residues: CASSKKPTGGTPLHF. The CDR3 DNA is TGTGCCAGCAGCAAAAAACCGACAGGGGGCACACCCCTCCACTTT.

V usage is TRBV19 and J usage is TRBJ1-1; 9 bases fit TRBD1. CDR3 length: 14 residues. Germline-derived CDR1 and CDR2 are LNHDA and SQIVND (reference sequence). Trimming cost V 5 bases and J 2 bases; bases outside gene matches: 3. Here the CDR3 reads CASSLGQGNTEAFF. CDR3 coding DNA: TGTGCCAGTAGTTTGGGACAGGGCAACACTGAAGCTTTCTTT.

V usage is TRBV7-3 and J usage is TRBJ2-3, with 7 bases that match TRBD2. The CDR3 is 16 residues long. The V and J ends lost 5 bases and 2 bases, in that order; junction bases with no gene match: 10. Per the germline V gene, CDR1 is SGHTA and CDR2 is FQGTGA. The CDR3 loop is CASSHGGGTNTDTQYF. The CDR3 bases are TGTGCCAGCAGCCACGGAGGCGGGACTAACACAGATACGCAGTATTTT.

The CDR3 spells CASRATSYNEQFF. DNA for the CDR3: TGTGCCAGCAGGGCCACCTCCTACAATGAGCAGTTCTTC. This sequence joins TRBV6-5 and TRBJ2-1; no clear D. With 6 bases removed from V and 0 bases from J, the gap between germline ends came to 6 bases. In germline, CDR1 is MNHEY, CDR2 SVGAGI. CDR3 size: 13 residues.

This chain's CDR3 is CASSLAFSPTGGANEQFF. The DNA for the CDR3 is TGTGCCAGCAGCTTGGCCTTCTCCCCGACGGGGGGGGCCAATGAGCAGTTCTTC. The chain couples TRBV5-4 to TRBJ2-1, with TRBD2 matching over 8 bases. CDR1 and CDR2 (germline): SGHNT, YYREEE (reference sequence). CDR3 size: 18 residues. V was pared by 0 bases and J by 6 bases, with 14 bases of the junction left unmatched.

V is TRBV10-2 and J is TRBJ1-1; D is uncertain. The length of the CDR3 is 12 residues. The V gene lost 2 bases and the J gene lost 8 bases, with 9 bases spanning the gap. The germline gives CDR1 WSHSY, CDR2 SAAADI. Here the CDR3 reads CASSEGQLEAFF. CDR3 in DNA: TGCGCCAGCAGTGAGGGCCAGTTAGAAGCTTTCTTT.

This clone has only a few counts. The chain has TRBV20-1 and TRBJ1-5; D may be TRBD1 (5 bases). Looked up from germline, CDR1 is DFQATT and CDR2 is SNEGSKA (reference sequence). The CDR3 totals 13 residues. Trimming removed 3 bases from V and 9 bases from J, with 15 bases in between. In DNA, the CDR3 is TGCAGTGCTAGTAGGGGTCCGGGGGGGCCCCAGCATTTT. The encoded protein is CSASRGPGGPQHF.

A remark on this clone: At the DNA level, this CDR3 is encoded by other sequences in the same sample as well. This chain uses TRBV30 with TRBJ1-5; possible D gene TRBD1, 6 bases. The CDR3 runs 13 residues. V lost 0 bases to trimming and J lost 6 bases, with 9 bases between them. Germline V gene sequence: CDR1 GTSNPN, CDR2 SVGIG (reference sequence). For the CDR3, the DNA is TGTGCCTGGAGTGTCAGGGGACGTCAGCCCCAGCATTTT. Its translation is CAWSVRGRQPQHF.

This chain links TRBV5-1 with TRBJ2-5, with 10 positions matching TRBD2. Germline CDR1 and CDR2: SGHRS and YFSETQ. The CDR3 contains 19 residues. Losses at the gene ends were 0 bases for V and 5 bases for J; bases not matched to a gene: 16. CDR3 amino acids: CASSLVRKSSSGGSETQYF. CDR3 bases: TGCGCCAGCAGCTTGGTCAGAAAGAGTTCTAGCGGGGGTTCGGAGACCCAGTACTTC.

V gene TRBV19 combines with J gene TRBJ2-5; TRBD1 might be the D (5 bases). The CDR3 is 13 amino acids. Per germline, CDR1 LNHDA and CDR2 SQIVND (reference sequence). The V end lost 1 base, the J end lost 5 bases, and 8 bases lay between the germline ends. CDR3 sequence: CASSIVGAETQYF. DNA for the CDR3: TGTGCCAGTAGTATAGTAGGGGCGGAGACCCAGTACTTC. Variable domain in full (rest from reference TRBV19 and TRBJ2-5): DGGITQSPKYLFRKEGQNVTLSCEQNLNHDAMYWYRQDPGQGLRLIYYSQIVNDFQKGDIAEGYSVSREKKESFPLTVTSAQKNPTAFYLCASSIVGAETQYFGPGTRLLVL.

The genes are TRBV6-1 and TRBJ1-4; D unresolved. The CDR3 sequence is 16 residues long. V was shortened by 4 bases and J by 4 bases, with 16 bases between the two germline ends. Germline V lookup: CDR1 MNHNS, CDR2 SASEGT. CDR3 region: CASSASPPAVNEKLFF. CDR3 DNA sequence: TGTGCCAGCAGTGCTAGCCCCCCAGCAGTTAATGAAAAACTGTTTTTT.

This rearrangement joins TRBV6-5 to TRBJ2-7; 7 bases line up with TRBD2. Germline trimming cut 7 bases from V and 0 bases from J; bases unmatched to any gene: 6. The CDR3 is made up of 14 amino acids. Per germline, CDR1 MNHEY and CDR2 SVGAGI. Written as DNA, the CDR3 is TGTGCCAGCACGGCAGCGGGGCCCTCCTACGAGCAGTACGTC. Translating gives CASTAAGPSYEQYV.

This chain uses TRBV3-1 (or the pseudogene TRBV3-2) with TRBJ1-4; a possible D gene is TRBD1 (5 bases). Trimming cost V 4 bases and J 8 bases, with 14 bases left between them. This CDR3 has 14 amino acids. CDR1 and CDR2 from the germline V gene are LGHDT and YNNKEL (reference sequence). The CDR3 DNA is TGTGCCAGCAGCCGGGGGGGAGCGCCGGAAAAACTGTTTTTT. As protein: CASSRGGAPEKLFF.

This chain connects TRBV28 to TRBJ1-6; D gene unclear. From germline, CDR1 is MDHEN and CDR2 SYDVKM. Deletions cut 10 bases from V and 8 bases from J, with 9 bases between. The CDR3 runs 11 residues. The CDR3 spells CATSSYSPLHF. The CDR3 DNA is TGTGCCACCTCCTCCTATTCACCCCTCCACTTT.

This chain connects TRBV29-1 to TRBJ1-2; 7 bases are shared with TRBD1. The CDR3 loop spans 14 amino acids. V lost 7 bases and J lost 4; bases outside the gene matches: 12. The germline CDR1 and CDR2 sequences are SQVTM and ANQGSEA. DNA for the CDR3: TGCAGCGCTCCGAGGGTGGGACAGAGCTATGGCTACACCTTC. As protein: CSAPRVGQSYGYTF. Full variable domain (rest looked up from reference TRBV29-1 and TRBJ1-2): SAVISQKPSRDICQRGTSLTIQCQVDSQVTMMFWYRQQPGQSLTLIATANQGSEATYESGFVIDKFPISRPNLTFSTLTVSNMSPEDSSIYLCSAPRVGQSYGYTFGSGTRLTVV.

The chain combines TRBV5-5 with TRBJ1-1; TRBD1 matches at 9 bases. The junction had 8 bases not matched to a gene; V was cut back by 5 bases and J by 3 bases. Germline V gene lookup returns CDR1 SGHKS and CDR2 YYEKEE (reference sequence). CDR3 size: 15 residues. Here the CDR3 reads CASRITGGKDTEAFF. The DNA for the CDR3 is TGTGCCAGCAGGATTACAGGGGGCAAAGACACTGAAGCTTTCTTT.

The J gene is TRBJ2-2, the V gene TRBV18; 10 bases are shared with TRBD1. Per the germline V gene, CDR1 is KGHSH and CDR2 is LQKENI. This CDR3 spans 16 amino acids. V lost 0 bases to trimming and J lost 6 bases; unmatched junction nucleotides: 4. Here the CDR3 DNA reads TGTGCCAGCTCACCACCGGGACAGGGGCACGCCGGGGAGCTGTTTTTT. Its translation: CASSPPGQGHAGELFF.

V usage is TRBV4-1 and J usage is TRBJ2-7; 9 nucleotides align to TRBD2. Per the germline V gene, CDR1 is MGHRA and CDR2 is YSYEKL. With 0 bases clipped from V and 9 bases from J, the junction kept 9 bases outside the gene matches. The CDR3 extends over 15 amino acids. The CDR3 is CASSQDRAGGNLQYV. CDR3 DNA sequence: TGCGCCAGCAGCCAAGATCGAGCGGGGGGTAATCTGCAGTACGTC.